This T cell receptor beta chain originates from a study of blood T cell repertoires in COVID-19 (dated by TCRdb to the early 2020s). The study in broad terms: The collaborator samples originated in the United States, Italy and Spain and spanned the acute and convalescent phases of COVID-19. Where available, HLA class I and class II types were obtained from metadata supplied by the sample provider rather than from assay-based typing. The samples were drawn from the first 160 participants of the ongoing ImmuneRACE study and from 950 to 1,500 subjects provided by 6 global collaborators. A de-identified subject ID, COVID-19 status, age in years and sex were almost always included in the sample metadata. Subjects who had been exposed to COVID-19, were actively infected with it, or had recovered from it provided the deeply sampled blood TCRbeta repertoires that made up the dataset. A freely available public database, intended as a resource for researchers studying the immune response to SARS-CoV-2, is where the repertoires were released. The prospective study material was composed of cDNA or gDNA derived from T cells, B-cell-depleted T cells, or PBMCs. Overall study outcomes, separate from this receptor: The quantity of clinical and demographic metadata differed by source and by participant and was supplied without curation.

Each collaborating institution followed its own protocols to collect whole blood in K2EDTA tubes. Collaborator samples were shipped for TCRbeta analysis as frozen whole blood, isolated PBMCs, or DNA extracted from either sample type. TCRbeta CDR3 regions were amplified from genomic DNA by means of the immunoSEQ Assay, a bias-controlled multiplex PCR. In the paper's pipeline: Nucleated cell counts per sample were estimated from amplification of reference gene primers within the assay. To quantify the absolute abundance of each unique TCRbeta CDR3 rearrangement, sequence reads were collapsed and filtered. For each sample, productive Simpson clonality was calculated as the square root of Simpson's diversity index over productive rearrangements. Held by TCRdb, this immuneACCESS table contains in-frame sequences only and omits some clones. Under half of the omission traces to an unresolved V gene where checked; the cause of the rest is unknown. The V and J calls and clone size come from that table; D and trimming were worked out from the DNA. For this sample there are about 28,000 clones; approximately 90% appear just once. The biggest ten clones account for approximately 9% of the sample.

Comment on this clone: This clone's antigen is unknown. No per-base quality is available; no much larger clone lies one base away.

The junction shows trimming of 0 bases on V and 8 bases on J, and the gene matches do not reach 9 bases of it. Based on the germline V gene, the CDR1 and CDR2 sequences are SGDLS and YYNGEE. Its CDR3 holds 15 amino acids, cysteine through phenylalanine. The only DNA kept is the CDR3, 45 bases in frame from the first base. Sample: peripheral blood. The TCR sequence derives from a human donor in a cohort sampled during active COVID-19. The rearrangement joined TRBV9 to TRBJ1-2; TRBD1 matches 8 bases in the middle. The nucleotides are TGTGCCAGCAGCGTAGAGAGTCAGGGGGCAGCGGGCTACACCTTC. This sequence encodes CASSVESQGAAGYTF.